The 26 T cell receptor beta chains reported below all come from one sample, sequenced in a study of early T cells in non-severe SARS-CoV-2 infection. TCRdb reprocessed the 5' RACE reads with MiXCR, giving one entry per CDR3 protein. The data show around 79,000 distinct CDR3 sequences, approximately 11% seen once. The material sequenced was whole blood, taken at baseline. These receptor sequences come from an adult who was a healthcare worker with PCR-confirmed SARS-CoV-2 infection or an uninfected control (not recorded which).

This chain links TRBV29-1 with TRBJ2-7; D might be TRBD1 (5 bases). The V and J ends lost 3 bases and 4 bases respectively, with 7 bases between them. This CDR3 is 11 amino acids long. From germline, CDR1 is SQVTM and CDR2 ANQGSEA. The CDR3 protein is CSVERQYEQYF. For the CDR3, the DNA is TGCAGCGTTGAGAGACAGTACGAGCAGTACTTC.

The chain has TRBV6-1 and TRBJ1-4; D uncertain. Trimming removed 0 bases from V and 8 bases from J, with 4 bases in between. The V gene's germline CDR1 is MNHNS and CDR2 SASEGT. The CDR3 consists of 12 residues. CDR3 in DNA: TGTGCCAGCAGTGAAGCCGAGGAAAAACTGTTTTTT. It specifies CASSEAEEKLFF.

The chain recombines TRBV5-4 with TRBJ1-6; weak D call: TRBD1 (5 bases). Per the germline V gene, CDR1 is SGHNT and CDR2 is YYREEE (reference sequence). Trimming took off 2 bases at V and 5 bases at J, with 14 bases between the two ends. This CDR3 has 16 residues. The CDR3 DNA is TGTGCCAGCAGCTTAGACCGAGACAGAAATAATTCACCCCTCCACTTT. It encodes CASSLDRDRNNSPLHF.

The rearrangement uses TRBV5-4 and TRBJ2-6, with D possibly TRBD2 on 6 matching bases. Trimming stripped 4 bases from V and 0 bases from J, with 17 bases between. The CDR3 has 18 residues. The germline V gene encodes CDR1 SGHNT and CDR2 YYREEE (reference sequence). The CDR3 sequence: CASSLPGGGTSGANVLTF. CDR3 in DNA: TGTGCCAGCAGCCTTCCCGGCGGCGGGACCTCTGGGGCCAACGTCCTGACTTTC.

The chain has TRBV12-3 or TRBV12-4 and TRBJ2-7; perhaps TRBD1 as D (6 bases). The V and J ends lost 6 bases and 3 bases respectively, with 18 bases between them. The length of the CDR3 is 15 residues. The CDR3 region is CASSFTGQHLYEQYF. Written as DNA, the CDR3 is TGTGCCAGCAGCTTTACTGGACAGCACCTCTACGAGCAGTACTTC.

This clonotype was counted many times. The J gene is TRBJ2-2, the V gene TRBV20-1, with D unclear. The CDR3 consists of 13 residues. V was shortened by 6 bases and J by 0 bases, with 8 bases between the two germline ends. CDR1 DFQATT and CDR2 SNEGSKA come from the germline V gene (reference sequence). The CDR3 loop reads CSAVSTNTGELFF. CDR3 DNA: TGCAGTGCGGTCTCTACGAACACCGGGGAGCTGTTTTTT.

The chain joins TRBV29-1 to TRBJ2-3; 8 bases align to TRBD2. Losses at the gene ends were 7 bases for V and 8 bases for J; bases not matched to a gene: 14. The CDR3 runs to 14 residues. Germline V lookup: CDR1 SQVTM, CDR2 ANQGSEA. CDR3 loop: CSGKREMLSGTQYF. The CDR3 DNA reads as TGCAGCGGAAAGCGGGAGATGCTAAGCGGTACGCAGTATTTT.

This clonotype appeared many times. The chain joins TRBV27 to TRBJ1-6; D is uncertain. Germline values: CDR1 MNHEY, CDR2 SMNVEV (reference sequence). This CDR3 comprises 12 residues. V dropped 5 bases and J dropped 6 bases, with 5 bases sitting between them. CDR3 loop: CASSRSNSPLHF. The CDR3 DNA reads TGTGCCAGCAGTCGGAGTAATTCACCCCTCCACTTT.

This chain uses TRBV5-1 with TRBJ2-1; D unclear. Looked up from germline, CDR1 is SGHRS and CDR2 is YFSETQ. V lost 0 bases, J lost 0 bases, and 10 bases lay in between. CDR3 length: 16 residues. Here the CDR3 DNA reads TGCGCCAGCAGCTTGGGTGACACCAACTCCTACAATGAGCAGTTCTTC. Translation: CASSLGDTNSYNEQFF.

V and J are TRBV11-2 and TRBJ2-5; unclear D gene. CDR1 is SGHAT, CDR2 FQNNGV, per germline. CDR3 length equals 14 residues. Trimming left V 0 bases short and J 4 bases short, with 9 bases between. CDR3 loop: CASSLDWGLETQYF. The CDR3 coding sequence is TGTGCCAGCAGCTTAGATTGGGGTCTAGAGACCCAGTACTTC.

This clonotype was counted at least ten times. The chain uses TRBV28 and TRBJ1-6; D is unresolved. The CDR3 consists of 12 residues. Trimming removed 7 bases from V and 10 bases from J, with 11 bases in between. Looked up from germline, CDR1 is MDHEN and CDR2 is SYDVKM. CDR3 amino acids: CASNPGASPLHF. In DNA, the CDR3 is TGTGCCAGCAACCCGGGTGCGTCACCCCTCCACTTT.

This clonotype was seen only a few times. V and J are TRBV2 and TRBJ1-6; D is ambiguous. The CDR3 length is 15 residues. The germline V gene encodes CDR1 SNHLY and CDR2 FYNNEI. V lost 4 bases and J 7 bases, leaving 14 bases between the germline ends. Here the CDR3 reads CASSGGPMGNSPLHF. CDR3 sequence (DNA): TGTGCCAGCAGTGGAGGACCGATGGGGAATTCACCCCTCCACTTT.

This clonotype showed up just a few times. The genes are TRBV27 and TRBJ1-5; D is ambiguous. The germline V gene has CDR1 MNHEY and CDR2 SMNVEV (reference sequence). V was clipped by 5 bases and J by 9 bases, with 17 bases between them. This CDR3 spans 14 amino acids. The CDR3 is CASSPTGYPRPQHF. In DNA form, the CDR3 reads TGTGCCAGCAGTCCGACGGGGTACCCTCGGCCCCAGCATTTT.

The chain is built from TRBV18 and TRBJ1-1; possible D gene TRBD1, 6 bases. The CDR3 covers 13 residues. The germline V gene has CDR1 KGHSH and CDR2 LQKENI. Trimming removed 10 bases at V and 5 bases at J, with 17 bases between. The CDR3 DNA is TGTGCCACCATGACAGGTCCGAGGACTGAAGCTTTCTTT. Residues: CATMTGPRTEAFF.

The V gene is TRBV2, the J gene TRBJ1-5; unclear D gene. CDR1 is SNHLY and CDR2 is FYNNEI in the germline V gene. CDR3 length equals 10 residues. The CDR3 protein is CPRLNQPQHF. The CDR3 bases are TGTCCACGACTCAATCAGCCCCAGCATTTT.

This clonotype was detected many times. The rearrangement joins TRBV9 to TRBJ2-3; possibly TRBD1 for D (5 bases). The V end lost 5 bases, the J end lost 2 bases, and 15 bases lay between the germline ends. The V gene's germline CDR1 is SGDLS and CDR2 YYNGEE. This CDR3 spans 15 amino acids. The CDR3 nucleotides read TGTGCCAGCAGTACGACAGTAAGCCTCACAGATACGCAGTATTTT. Translating gives CASSTTVSLTDTQYF.

This clonotype has more than one count but fewer than ten. This rearrangement joins TRBV5-6 to TRBJ2-3; D not resolved. The CDR3 totals 15 residues. The V gene's germline CDR1 is SGHDT and CDR2 YYEEEE. Trimming left V 0 bases short and J 0 bases short, with 8 bases between. Written as DNA, the CDR3 is TGTGCCAGCAGCTTGGACCCCAGAAGCACAGATACGCAGTATTTT. It yields the protein CASSLDPRSTDTQYF.

This clonotype was seen more than once but under ten times. The DNA of the CDR3 is TGTGCCAGCAGTGACGGCAGTTGGTCCTACGAGCAGTACTTC. This encodes CASSDGSWSYEQYF. V usage is TRBV28 and J usage is TRBJ2-7; D unresolved. The CDR3 length is 14 residues. Germline V gives CDR1 MDHEN, CDR2 SYDVKM. Trimming took 5 bases from V and 1 from J, leaving 12 bases between them.

This rearrangement joins TRBV2 to TRBJ2-5; TRBD1 aligns across 8 bases. Germline V gene lookup returns CDR1 SNHLY and CDR2 FYNNEI. V dropped 9 bases and J dropped 5; count of bases not matched to a gene: 5. This CDR3 comprises 12 residues. The CDR3 DNA reads TGTGCCAGACGGACAGGGTTCGAGACCCAGTACTTC. Its translation is CARRTGFETQYF.

This chain uses TRBV27 with TRBJ1-1; no clear D. With 4 bases removed from V and 5 bases from J, the gap between germline ends came to 8 bases. There are 12 residues in the CDR3. Germline assignment: CDR1 MNHEY and CDR2 SMNVEV (reference sequence). CDR3 nucleotide sequence: TGTGCCAGCAGTTCAATGGGGACTGAAGCTTTCTTT. It yields the protein CASSSMGTEAFF.

This sequence joins TRBV25-1 and TRBJ2-1; no definite D call. There are 11 residues in the CDR3. Germline loops: CDR1 MGHDK, CDR2 SYGVNS. With 4 bases removed from V and 2 bases from J, the gap between germline ends came to 0 bases. The CDR3 here is CASSAYNEQFF. The CDR3 coding sequence is TGTGCCAGCAGTGCCTACAATGAGCAGTTCTTC.

This clonotype was recorded at least ten times. The V call is TRBV6-1, the J call TRBJ2-1, with D uncertain. V was trimmed by 1 base and J by 2 bases, leaving 9 bases between them. This CDR3 contains 15 residues. Germline-derived CDR1 and CDR2 are MNHNS and SASEGT. CDR3 coding DNA: TGTGCCAGCAGTGAAGTAAGCAGCGCCTACAATGAGCAGTTCTTC. It codes for CASSEVSSAYNEQFF.

The chain employs TRBV7-6 and TRBJ1-1; D is undetermined. Trimming pared 0 bases from V and 2 bases from J, leaving 16 bases between. The CDR3 totals 17 residues. Germline-derived CDR1 and CDR2 are SGHVS and FNYEAQ. CDR3 loop: CASSLAEGRERNTEAFF. The CDR3 bases are TGTGCCAGCAGCTTAGCCGAGGGCCGGGAGAGAAACACTGAAGCTTTCTTT.

This clonotype was recorded a few times. This chain links TRBV5-4 with TRBJ1-2, with D perhaps matching TRBD1 (5 bases). Germline loops: CDR1 SGHNT, CDR2 YYREEE (reference sequence). The CDR3 runs 15 residues. Trimming pared 3 bases from V and 6 bases from J, leaving 18 bases between. DNA for the CDR3: TGTGCCAGCAGCTCCCCAGGGCGAGGGATTCATGGCTACACCTTC. This gives the protein CASSSPGRGIHGYTF.

The chain combines TRBV7-2 with TRBJ2-3; weak D call: TRBD1 (5 bases). This CDR3 is built from 12 residues. Between the trimmed V and J ends, which lost 2 bases and 11 bases, there was a span of 11 bases. CDR1 and CDR2 from the germline V gene are SGHTA and FQGNSA. CDR3 in DNA: TGTGCCAGCAGCTTAACTTACAGGAAGCAGTATTTT. It codes for CASSLTYRKQYF.

The V and J genes are TRBV5-5 and TRBJ2-3; the match to TRBD1 covers 8 bases. Losses at the gene ends were 6 bases for V and 3 bases for J; bases not matched to a gene: 3. The germline gives CDR1 SGHKS, CDR2 YYEKEE (reference sequence). This CDR3 comprises 13 residues. The CDR3 reads CASTRQGTDTQYF. The CDR3 DNA reads as TGTGCCAGCACCCGACAGGGGACAGATACGCAGTATTTT.